The 30 T cell receptor beta chains below all came from one sample that was sequenced in a study of T-cell memory formation after mild COVID-19. MiXCR was run by TCRdb on the 5' RACE reads, yielding one entry per CDR3 protein. The data show roughly 510,000 distinct CDR3 sequences, around 16% seen once. What was sequenced was PBMCs or a T cell subset sorted from them (not recorded which). These TCRs come from an adult woman who had mild COVID-19 (a few samples of this study predate the infection). Cell type and time point are not known.

There are many counts of this clonotype. An end of the junction differs from the germline gene, which may be a read error. J is TRBJ2-3 and V is TRBV7-7, with TRBD1 matching over 9 bases. This CDR3 contains 14 residues. Germline values: CDR1 SSHAT, CDR2 FNYEAQ (reference sequence). The CDR3 DNA reads as TGTGCTAGCAGCTTACTACAGGGGGCCGATACGCAGTATTTT. Translated: CASSLLQGADTQYF.

About this clonotype: A junction end diverges from the germline sequence, so it may reflect a read error. The chain has TRBV7-9 and TRBJ2-1; the match to TRBD2 covers 10 bases. The CDR3 has 15 amino acids. Germline V gives CDR1 SEHNR, CDR2 FQNEAQ (reference sequence). DNA of the CDR3: TGTGCCAGCAGCGTAGCGGGGGGCCCCAGCCGTGAGCAGTTCTTC. This encodes CASSVAGGPSREQFF.

The table lists this clonotype with a count of one. This chain uses TRBV20-1 with TRBJ1-1; D perhaps matches TRBD1 (6 bases). The CDR3 is 14 residues long. The V end lost 0 bases, the J end lost 1 base, and 9 bases lay between the germline ends. Germline V gene sequence: CDR1 DFQATT, CDR2 SNEGSKA (reference sequence). The CDR3 loop reads CSARDLDRNTEAFF. CDR3 sequence (DNA): TGCAGTGCTAGAGACCTGGACAGGAACACTGAAGCTTTCTTT.

The chain combines TRBV4-1 with TRBJ2-5; 9 bases agree with TRBD2. V was clipped by 2 bases and J by 4 bases; unmatched bases: 5. This CDR3 region has 15 residues. Germline CDR1 and CDR2: MGHRA and YSYEKL. The CDR3 nucleotides are TGCGCCAGCAGCCAACTCCGACTAGCGGCAGAGACCCAGTACTTC. It encodes CASSQLRLAAETQYF.

This clonotype has at least ten counts. The rearrangement links TRBV12-3 or TRBV12-4 to TRBJ1-1, with TRBD1 matching over 8 bases. This CDR3 contains 14 residues. With V trimmed by 3 bases and J by 3 bases, 3 bases remained unmatched. The CDR3 spells CASSLSGGYTEAFF. As DNA, the CDR3 is TGTGCCAGCAGTTTGTCAGGGGGCTACACTGAAGCTTTCTTT.

The chain employs TRBV4-2 and TRBJ2-1; 8 bases match TRBD2. Germline CDR1 reads LGHNA; CDR2 reads YNFKEQ. The CDR3 totals 15 residues. J was trimmed by 6 bases and V by 0 bases; bases with no gene match: 4. As DNA, the CDR3 is TGTGCCAGCAGCCAAGACGGGCTAGCGGGCAATGAGCAGTTCTTC. It encodes CASSQDGLAGNEQFF.

On this clonotype: Relative to the germline gene, one junction end is altered; a read error may explain this. The chain joins TRBV20-1 to TRBJ2-1; tentatively, D is TRBD2 (7 bases). The CDR3 runs 12 residues. CDR1 DFQATT and CDR2 SNEGSKA come from the germline V gene (reference sequence). CDR3 residues: CSAAGDYNEQLF. CDR3 DNA: TGCAGTGCTGCAGGGGACTACAATGAGCAGCTCTTC.

The rearrangement links TRBV4-1 to TRBJ2-1; TRBD2 matches at 15 bases. Per germline, CDR1 MGHRA and CDR2 YSYEKL. With V trimmed by 1 base and J by 2 bases, 3 bases remained unmatched. The CDR3 loop spans 18 amino acids. CDR3 loop: CASSQVRTSGGAYNEQFF. The CDR3 DNA reads as TGCGCCAGCAGCCAAGTCCGGACTAGCGGGGGGGCCTACAATGAGCAGTTCTTC.

As to this clonotype: Since a much larger clone is just one base distant, this may be a read error. The V call is TRBV7-3, the J call TRBJ2-5; unclear D gene. CDR3 length equals 12 residues. V dropped 1 base and J dropped 4 bases, with 4 bases sitting between them. Germline values: CDR1 SGHTA, CDR2 FQGTGA. CDR3: CASSLMAETQYF. DNA of the CDR3: TGTGCCAGCAGCTTAATGGCAGAGACCCAGTACTTC.

The V gene is TRBV24-1, the J gene TRBJ2-5; D is perhaps TRBD1 (5 bases). Germline V gene data show CDR1 as KGHDR and CDR2 as SFDVKD. Trimming removed 0 bases from V and 2 bases from J, with 9 bases in between. This CDR3 spans 15 amino acids. The CDR3 spells CATSDLQGRQETQYF. As DNA, the CDR3 is TGTGCCACCAGTGATTTGCAGGGTCGACAAGAGACCCAGTACTTC.

The chain combines TRBV20-1 with TRBJ2-7, with a tentative D call TRBD1 (5 bases). This CDR3 contains 14 residues. Germline V gives CDR1 DFQATT, CDR2 SNEGSKA (reference sequence). Between the trimmed V and J ends, which lost 3 bases and 0 bases, there was a span of 12 bases. The DNA for the CDR3 is TGCAGTGCTAGTGTTAGGGGATTCTCCTACGAGCAGTACTTC. It is translated as CSASVRGFSYEQYF.

This chain connects TRBV30 to TRBJ2-2; a possible D gene is TRBD2 (5 bases). There are 13 residues in the CDR3. The germline CDR1 and CDR2 sequences are GTSNPN and SVGIG (reference sequence). V gave up 4 bases and J gave up 3 bases, with 9 bases separating them. CDR3 nucleotides: TGTGCCTGGAACCTAGCCGACACCGGGGAGCTGTTTTTT. Encoded protein: CAWNLADTGELFF.

A few counts support this clonotype. The chain has TRBV7-9 and TRBJ1-6, with D unclear. The CDR3 extends over 13 amino acids. Trimming left V 5 bases short and J 10 bases short, with 12 bases between. Germline values: CDR1 SEHNR, CDR2 FQNEAQ (reference sequence). CDR3 in amino acids: CASSPRLESPLHF. The CDR3 DNA follows: TGTGCCAGCAGCCCCCGCCTTGAGTCACCCCTCCACTTT.

The J gene is TRBJ1-5, the V gene TRBV18, with D perhaps matching TRBD1 (6 bases). This CDR3 comprises 15 residues. V was trimmed by 4 bases and J by 6 bases, leaving 16 bases between them. Germline assignment: CDR1 KGHSH and CDR2 LQKENI. The CDR3 DNA is TGTGCCAGCTCACAAGCCGGGACACAGGGTCAGCCCCAGCATTTT. Translating gives CASSQAGTQGQPQHF.

This clonotype occurred a few times. The J gene is TRBJ2-5, the V gene TRBV12-3 or TRBV12-4; D call uncertain. The CDR3 covers 14 residues. V lost 4 bases to trimming and J lost 3 bases, with 12 bases between them. The CDR3 region has the DNA TGTGCCAGCAGTTCATCCGGGCCAGAAGAGACCCAGTACTTC. Protein: CASSSSGPEETQYF.

The chain carries TRBV10-3 and TRBJ2-7; either TRBD1 or TRBD2 may fit D (5 bases each). This CDR3 region has 12 residues. Trimming took off 3 bases at V and 6 bases at J, with 9 bases between the two ends. Germline CDR1 reads ENHRY; CDR2 reads SYGVKD. For the CDR3, the DNA is TGTGCCATCAGTGAAGGTGGGGGCGAGCAGTACTTC. Its protein is CAISEGGGEQYF.

In its sample, this clonotype was seen a few times. The chain combines TRBV7-8 with TRBJ1-5; TRBD1 is a possible D gene (5 bases). Germline values: CDR1 SGHVS, CDR2 FQNEAQ. V was cut by 5 bases and J by 0 bases, with 17 bases left in between. The CDR3 has 17 amino acids. CDR3 sequence reads: CASSLALGADSNQPQHF. The CDR3 region has the DNA TGTGCCAGCAGCCTGGCCCTCGGGGCGGATAGCAATCAGCCCCAGCATTTT. Full variable domain (remainder filled in from reference TRBV7-8 and TRBJ1-5): GAGVSQSPRYKVAKRGQDVALRCDPISGHVSLFWYQQALGQGPEFLTYFQNEAQLDKSGLPSDRFFAERPEGSVSTLKIQRTQQEDSAVYLCASSLALGADSNQPQHFGDGTRLSIL.

The gene calls are TRBV7-6 and TRBJ2-5; 13 bases fit TRBD2. The CDR3 totals 16 residues. Germline lookup yields CDR1 SGHVS and CDR2 FNYEAQ. The J segment lost 5 bases and the V segment lost 3 bases, leaving 6 bases of the junction unmatched. CDR3 protein: CASSFWTSGSGETQYF. As DNA, the CDR3 is TGTGCCAGCAGCTTCTGGACTAGCGGGAGTGGGGAGACCCAGTACTTC.

The chain links TRBV7-9 to TRBJ2-3; 9 nucleotides match TRBD2. V was clipped by 5 bases and J by 1 base; unmatched bases: 7. From germline, CDR1 is SEHNR and CDR2 FQNEAQ (reference sequence). This CDR3 is 16 amino acids long. The CDR3 DNA reads as TGTGCCAGCAGCGCGCAGCGCGGGAGGGGCACAGATACGCAGTATTTT. It specifies CASSAQRGRGTDTQYF.

The V call is TRBV7-9, the J call TRBJ2-7; D is uncertain. There are 13 residues in the CDR3. Germline V gene data show CDR1 as SEHNR and CDR2 as FQNEAQ (reference sequence). The V and J ends lost 0 bases and 4 bases respectively, with 7 bases between them. CDR3 bases: TGTGCCAGCAGCTTAGCGAAAGGATACGAGCAGTACTTC. This encodes CASSLAKGYEQYF.

The rearrangement joins TRBV6-2 or TRBV6-3 to TRBJ2-7; 10 nucleotides align to TRBD2. The length of the CDR3 is 16 residues. V lost 2 bases and J lost 2; bases outside the gene matches: 6. CDR1 and CDR2 (germline): MNHEY, SVGEGT. The CDR3 DNA reads TGTGCCAGCAGTTACCGGATAGCGGGAGGAACCTACGAGCAGTACTTC. Translation: CASSYRIAGGTYEQYF.

The V and J genes are TRBV7-9 and TRBJ1-2; TRBD1 agrees at 7 bases. The germline V gene has CDR1 SEHNR and CDR2 FQNEAQ (reference sequence). The CDR3 has 14 amino acids. Germline trimming cut 4 bases from V and 4 bases from J; bases unmatched to any gene: 6. The CDR3 loop reads CASSSGGDSYGYTF. The CDR3 nucleotides are TGTGCCAGCAGCTCAGGGGGGGACAGCTATGGCTACACCTTC. The entire variable domain, with the rest obtained from reference TRBV7-9 and TRBJ1-2, is as follows: DTGVSQNPRHKITKRGQNVTFRCDPISEHNRLYWYRQTLGQGPEFLTYFQNEAQLEKSRLLSDRFSAERPKGSFSTLEIQRTEQGDSAMYLCASSSGGDSYGYTFGSGTRLTVV.

In its sample, this clonotype was seen a few times. The chain links TRBV7-8 to TRBJ1-5; 10 bases align to TRBD1. The CDR3 totals 20 residues. CDR1 and CDR2 from the germline V gene are SGHVS and FQNEAQ. J gave up 0 bases and V 5 bases, and 16 bases lay outside the gene matches. The CDR3 here is CASSPPPGTGDLYSNQPQHF. The DNA for the CDR3 is TGTGCCAGCAGCCCACCGCCGGGGACAGGGGACTTATATAGCAATCAGCCCCAGCATTTT.

This chain uses TRBV7-9 with TRBJ1-3; D uncertain. Germline V gene sequence: CDR1 SEHNR, CDR2 FQNEAQ (reference sequence). CDR3 length: 16 amino acids. The V end was cut by 2 bases, the J end by 4 bases, with 15 bases between. The CDR3: CASSLFTRAGGNTIYF. In DNA, the CDR3 is TGTGCCAGCAGCTTATTTACCCGGGCAGGAGGAAACACCATATATTTT.

This clonotype was seen more than once but under ten times. The CDR3 protein is CASSLKGTSGTTGELFF. CDR3 coding DNA: TGTGCCAGCAGCCTCAAGGGGACTAGCGGAACCACCGGGGAGCTGTTTTTT. The chain combines TRBV7-3 with TRBJ2-2; TRBD2 matches at 11 bases. CDR3 size: 17 residues. The germline gives CDR1 SGHTA, CDR2 FQGTGA. The V gene end was trimmed by 5 bases and the J gene end by 4 bases; junction bases not matched to a gene: 9. Full variable domain (missing parts from reference TRBV7-3 and TRBJ2-2): GAGVSQTPSNKVTEKGKYVELRCDPISGHTALYWYRQSLGQGPEFLIYFQGTGAADDSGLPNDRFFAVRPEGSVSTLKIQRTERGDSAVYLCASSLKGTSGTTGELFFGEGSRLTVL.

This clonotype has a count of ten or more. This sequence joins TRBV7-2 and TRBJ2-1; D is perhaps TRBD2 (6 bases). Between the trimmed V and J ends, which lost 2 bases and 0 bases, there was a span of 8 bases. This CDR3 comprises 15 residues. Germline-derived CDR1 and CDR2 are SGHTA and FQGNSA. The CDR3 is CASSLWRDSYNEQFF. In nucleotides, the CDR3 is TGTGCCAGCAGCTTATGGCGGGACTCCTACAATGAGCAGTTCTTC. The full variable domain, its missing parts supplied by reference TRBV7-2 and TRBJ2-1, is GAGVSQSPSNKVTEKGKDVELRCDPISGHTALYWYRQSLGQGLEFLIYFQGNSAPDKSGLPSDRFSAERTGGSVSTLTIQRTQQEDSAVYLCASSLWRDSYNEQFFGPGTRLTVL.

The CDR3 reads CASKEDSQNTGELFF. DNA for the CDR3: TGTGCCAGCAAAGAGGACTCCCAGAACACCGGGGAGCTGTTTTTT. This chain uses TRBV7-6 with TRBJ2-2, with D perhaps matching TRBD2 (5 bases). Germline V gives CDR1 SGHVS, CDR2 FNYEAQ. The CDR3 is 15 residues long. With 7 bases removed from V and 1 base from J, the gap between germline ends came to 13 bases.

The V gene is TRBV20-1, the J gene TRBJ2-3; D remains unclear. Trimming took off 7 bases at V and 6 bases at J, with 11 bases between the two ends. Germline V gene lookup returns CDR1 DFQATT and CDR2 SNEGSKA (reference sequence). CDR3 length: 11 residues. The CDR3 here is CSVRVGDTQYF. The CDR3 DNA reads as TGCAGTGTTAGGGTCGGGGATACGCAGTATTTT.

This clonotype has a handful of counts. The chain couples TRBV20-1 to TRBJ2-3, with 9 bases lining up with TRBD2. The germline CDR1 and CDR2 sequences are DFQATT and SNEGSKA (reference sequence). Trimming took 6 bases from V and 2 from J; bases not matched to a gene: 6. The CDR3 is 14 residues long. The CDR3 spells CSATSGRYTDTQYF. The DNA of the CDR3 is TGCAGTGCCACCAGCGGGAGGTACACAGATACGCAGTATTTT.

This clonotype was recorded a few times. The chain couples TRBV7-2 to TRBJ1-1; D is unresolved. The CDR3 contains 14 residues. V shed 1 base and J shed 3 bases, with 9 bases lying between them. CDR1 and CDR2 (germline): SGHTA, FQGNSA. The CDR3 protein is CASSLGIGHTEAFF. The CDR3 bases are TGTGCCAGCAGCTTAGGTATCGGACACACTGAAGCTTTCTTT. Together with reference TRBV7-2 and TRBJ1-1, the CDR3 gives the full variable domain: GAGVSQSPSNKVTEKGKDVELRCDPISGHTALYWYRQSLGQGLEFLIYFQGNSAPDKSGLPSDRFSAERTGGSVSTLTIQRTQQEDSAVYLCASSLGIGHTEAFFGQGTRLTVV.